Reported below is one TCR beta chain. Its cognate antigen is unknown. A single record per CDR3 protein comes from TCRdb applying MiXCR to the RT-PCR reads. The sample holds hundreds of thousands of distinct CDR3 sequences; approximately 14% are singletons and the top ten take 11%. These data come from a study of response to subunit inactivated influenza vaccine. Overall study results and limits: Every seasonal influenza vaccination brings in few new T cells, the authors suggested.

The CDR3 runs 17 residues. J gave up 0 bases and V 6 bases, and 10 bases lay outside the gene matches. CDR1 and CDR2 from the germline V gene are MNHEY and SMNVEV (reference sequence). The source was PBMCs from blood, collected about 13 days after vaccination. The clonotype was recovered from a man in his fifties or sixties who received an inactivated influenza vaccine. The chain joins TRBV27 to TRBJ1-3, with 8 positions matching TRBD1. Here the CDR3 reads CASSRGQGPFSGNTIYF. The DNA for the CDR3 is TGTGCCAGCAGCCGAGGACAGGGTCCATTCTCTGGAAACACCATATATTTT.